These 29 T cell receptor beta chains were sequenced from one sample in a study of cytomegalovirus exposure and HLA in healthy donors. PCR used 60 Vbeta primers and 13 Jbeta primers. Produced via immunoSEQ multiplex PCR; TCRdb's table is partial and in-frame only. The table includes about 130,000 clones, around four fifths detected once. Sequencing was performed on PBMCs. The receptors were sampled from a boy between 5 and 17 years old in good health and CMV-seronegative.

The chain combines TRBV2 with TRBJ2-3; 8 nucleotides align to TRBD2. Germline CDR1 SNHLY, CDR2 FYNNEI. V shed 7 bases and J 2 bases; nucleotides not matched to a gene: 8. CDR3 size: 15 residues. CDR3 coding DNA: TGTGCCAGCAAGGCTAGCGGGCTCGACACAGATACGCAGTATTTT. Its translation: CASKASGLDTDTQYF.

V is TRBV27 and J is TRBJ1-1; unclear D gene. The CDR3 has 15 residues. Germline V gene data show CDR1 as MNHEY and CDR2 as SMNVEV (reference sequence). The V gene lost 1 base and the J gene lost 3 bases, with 12 bases spanning the gap. The CDR3 here is CASSLYSRVDTEAFF. CDR3 nucleotides: TGTGCCAGCAGTTTATATTCTCGGGTGGACACTGAAGCTTTCTTT.

J is TRBJ2-7 and V is TRBV21-1; the D call TRBD1 from the table was never checked on the DNA. TRBV21-1 is a pseudogene locus. This CDR3 spans 16 amino acids. The CDR3 loop is CASSPPRDRMTYEQYF. The CDR3 nucleotides are TGTGCCAGCAGCCCCCCTCGAGACAGGATGACCTACGAGCAGTACTTC.

J is TRBJ2-7 and V is TRBV5-5; 8 nucleotides align to TRBD2. The CDR3 length is 15 residues. Germline CDR1 reads SGHKS; CDR2 reads YYEKEE (reference sequence). V gave up 5 bases and J gave up 2 bases; unmatched junction bases: 9. CDR3 amino acids: CASRLEAGEPYEQYF. The CDR3 nucleotides read TGTGCCAGCAGACTAGAAGCGGGGGAACCCTACGAGCAGTACTTC.

The V and J genes are TRBV30 and TRBJ2-7; perhaps TRBD1 as D (5 bases). Germline-derived CDR1 and CDR2 are GTSNPN and SVGIG (reference sequence). The CDR3 spans 12 residues. V was cut by 8 bases and J by 2 bases, with 13 bases left in between. CDR3 in amino acids: CAQGQDTYEQYF. As DNA, the CDR3 is TGTGCCCAAGGGCAGGACACCTACGAGCAGTACTTC.

The chain links TRBV27 to TRBJ2-1; a weak D match, TRBD1 (6 bases). Germline CDR1 MNHEY, CDR2 SMNVEV (reference sequence). Deletions cut 4 bases from V and 7 bases from J, with 11 bases between. This CDR3 region has 13 residues. In nucleotides, the CDR3 is TGTGCCAGCAGTTATGGACAGACGAATGAGCAGTTCTTC. Translation: CASSYGQTNEQFF.

The chain couples TRBV30 to TRBJ1-1, with 9 bases aligning to TRBD1. The length of the CDR3 is 12 residues. The V gene end was trimmed by 3 bases and the J gene end by 6 bases; junction bases not matched to a gene: 2. Germline V CDR1 and CDR2: GTSNPN, SVGIG (reference sequence). CDR3 sequence: CAWRGQGSEAFF. The DNA of the CDR3 is TGTGCCTGGAGAGGACAGGGGTCTGAAGCTTTCTTT.

V gene TRBV5-4 combines with J gene TRBJ1-2; D perhaps matches TRBD1 (6 bases). The CDR3 extends over 14 amino acids. Trimming pared 4 bases from V and 5 bases from J, leaving 15 bases between. The V gene's germline CDR1 is SGHNT and CDR2 YYREEE (reference sequence). The DNA of the CDR3 is TGTGCCAGCAGCGATCGGACAGCCGAATATGGCTACACCTTC. Its protein is CASSDRTAEYGYTF.

The rearrangement uses TRBV6-1 and TRBJ2-7, with 10 nucleotides matching TRBD1. V lost 5 bases and J lost 4; bases outside the gene matches: 5. This CDR3 is built from 14 residues. CDR1 is MNHNS, CDR2 SASEGT, per germline. CDR3 in amino acids: CASSRDRGSYEQYF. In nucleotides, the CDR3 is TGTGCCAGCAGTAGGGACAGGGGCTCATACGAGCAGTACTTC.

The rearrangement uses TRBV19 and TRBJ2-3; D is possibly TRBD2 (7 bases). Trimming removed 6 bases from V and 4 bases from J, with 17 bases in between. The CDR3 length is 15 residues. In germline, CDR1 is LNHDA, CDR2 SQIVND (reference sequence). The CDR3 loop is CASRGLGGLADTQYF. For the CDR3, the DNA is TGTGCCAGTAGGGGGTTGGGGGGGCTGGCAGATACGCAGTATTTT.

This chain connects TRBV5-6 to TRBJ2-1; the match to TRBD1 covers 7 bases. The CDR3 consists of 15 residues. The trim removed 4 bases at V and 5 bases at J, leaving 9 bases unmatched. The germline CDR1 and CDR2 sequences are SGHDT and YYEEEE. CDR3 residues: CASSKTGTVNNEQFF. The DNA for the CDR3 is TGTGCCAGCAGCAAAACCGGGACAGTTAACAATGAGCAGTTCTTC.

The chain links TRBV5-1 to TRBJ2-3, with TRBD1 identical over 10 bases. In germline, CDR1 is SGHRS, CDR2 YFSETQ. There are 14 residues in the CDR3. With 6 bases clipped from V and 3 bases from J, the junction kept 4 bases outside the gene matches. The CDR3 loop reads CASKGQGWTDTQYF. CDR3 nucleotides: TGCGCCAGCAAGGGACAGGGGTGGACAGATACGCAGTATTTT.

The V call is TRBV29-1, the J call TRBJ1-4; D remains ambiguous. Germline CDR1 is SQVTM and CDR2 is ANQGSEA. V was clipped by 0 bases and J by 5 bases, with 16 bases between them. The CDR3 length is 16 residues. For the CDR3, the DNA is TGCAGCGTTGAAGATCGGGGAAGAAGGAGAAATGAAAAACTGTTTTTT. This sequence encodes CSVEDRGRRRNEKLFF.

This chain connects TRBV7-9 to TRBJ1-5; D is unclear. Deletions cut 7 bases from V and 1 base from J, with 8 bases between. The CDR3 spans 13 residues. Germline lookup yields CDR1 SEHNR and CDR2 FQNEAQ (reference sequence). CDR3 protein: CASTRGSNQPQHF. The CDR3 DNA sequence: TGTGCCAGCACCCGAGGAAGCAATCAGCCCCAGCATTTT.

The chain carries TRBV13 and TRBJ2-1; 9 bases match TRBD2. Unmatched junction bases numbered 12, after V lost 4 bases and J lost 8 bases. The CDR3 extends over 16 amino acids. Germline loops: CDR1 PRHDT, CDR2 FYEKMQ (reference sequence). As DNA, the CDR3 is TGTGCCAGCAGCTCGCCCGGGACTAGCTGGAAGGATGAGCAGTTCTTC. It translates to CASSSPGTSWKDEQFF.

The DNA of the CDR3 is TGTGCCGGGGCGGCTACCACAGATACGCAGTATTTT. Translation gives CAGAATTDTQYF. V and J are TRBV7-9 and TRBJ2-3, with D maybe TRBD1 (5 bases). CDR3 length: 12 residues. Per germline, CDR1 SEHNR and CDR2 FQNEAQ (reference sequence). Trimming removed 11 bases at V and 2 bases at J, with 11 bases between.

This chain connects TRBV7-9 to TRBJ1-3, with a possible D match to TRBD1 (6 bases). The length of the CDR3 is 16 residues. Trimming stripped 3 bases from V and 0 bases from J, with 12 bases between. From germline, CDR1 is SEHNR and CDR2 FQNEAQ (reference sequence). This chain's CDR3 is CASSFTGGTSGNTIYF. The CDR3 DNA is TGTGCCAGCAGCTTTACGGGGGGCACCTCTGGAAACACCATATATTTT.

V and J are TRBV6-5 and TRBJ2-1; 7 bases map to TRBD2. Germline V lookup: CDR1 MNHEY, CDR2 SVGAGI. The CDR3 is 13 amino acids. V dropped 5 bases and J dropped 6; count of bases not matched to a gene: 4. For the CDR3, the DNA is TGTGCCAGCAGTCCCGGGACTATCAATGAGCAGTTCTTC. As protein: CASSPGTINEQFF.

V is TRBV7-2 and J is TRBJ2-7; no definite D call. The V and J ends lost 5 bases and 0 bases respectively, with 8 bases between them. The germline V gene has CDR1 SGHTA and CDR2 FQGNSA. CDR3 length: 13 residues. CDR3 DNA sequence: TGTGCCAGCAGCGTTCAGAACTCCTACGAGCAGTACTTC. Its protein is CASSVQNSYEQYF. The full variable domain, with the rest looked up from reference TRBV7-2 and TRBJ2-7, is GAGVSQSPSNKVTEKGKDVELRCDPISGHTALYWYRQSLGQGLEFLIYFQGNSAPDKSGLPSDRFSAERTGGSVSTLTIQRTQQEDSAVYLCASSVQNSYEQYFGPGTRLTVT.

The rearrangement joins TRBV7-6 to TRBJ2-7, with D tentatively TRBD2 (6 bases). There are 15 residues in the CDR3. CDR1 is SGHVS and CDR2 is FNYEAQ in the germline V gene. Trimming took 5 bases from V and 1 from J, leaving 15 bases between them. The CDR3 is CASSVNPEGSYEQYF. The CDR3 DNA follows: TGTGCCAGCAGCGTAAATCCGGAGGGGTCCTACGAGCAGTACTTC.

This sequence joins TRBV6-1 and TRBJ1-2; 7 bases fit TRBD1. Per the germline V gene, CDR1 is MNHNS and CDR2 is SASEGT. V was clipped by 6 bases and J by 4 bases; unmatched bases: 11. The CDR3 has 15 amino acids. CDR3 sequence reads: CASSGTGVIFYGYTF. For the CDR3, the DNA is TGTGCCAGCAGCGGTACAGGGGTGATTTTCTATGGCTACACCTTC.

This clone has just a few counts. This chain links TRBV5-4 with TRBJ2-5; 7 bases map to TRBD2. Germline loops: CDR1 SGHNT, CDR2 YYREEE (reference sequence). V trimming: 5 bases; J trimming: 3 bases; junction bases outside the gene matches: 7. This CDR3 region has 14 residues. CDR3 sequence: CASRLSSGEETQYF. For the CDR3, the DNA is TGTGCCAGCAGGTTGTCTAGCGGAGAAGAGACCCAGTACTTC.

The rearrangement links TRBV6-5 to TRBJ1-5, with no clear D. Trimming shortened V by 5 bases and J by 0 bases, and 11 bases separated the two germline ends. The germline gives CDR1 MNHEY, CDR2 SVGAGI. This CDR3 comprises 15 residues. The CDR3 sequence: CASSLTRYSNQPQHF. The DNA for the CDR3 is TGTGCCAGCAGTCTAACCAGGTATAGCAATCAGCCCCAGCATTTT.

The chain joins TRBV29-1 to TRBJ1-1; tentative D call: TRBD1 (5 bases). Germline V CDR1 and CDR2: SQVTM, ANQGSEA. The germline V and J ends were trimmed by 4 bases and 8 bases, with 14 bases remaining between them. CDR3 length equals 12 residues. This CDR3 reads CSVVDDSVEAFF. DNA of the CDR3: TGCAGCGTTGTTGACGACAGCGTCGAAGCTTTCTTT.

This clone was recorded only once. The chain couples TRBV15 to TRBJ2-7, with 7 bases aligning to TRBD2. The CDR3 totals 14 residues. The ends lost 4 bases at V and 1 base at J; junction bases unmatched: 4. CDR1 and CDR2 (germline): LNHNV, YYDKDF (reference sequence). The CDR3 sequence is CATSTSGLSYEQYF. CDR3 nucleotide sequence: TGTGCCACCAGCACTAGCGGACTATCCTACGAGCAGTACTTC.

The rearrangement joins TRBV30 to TRBJ2-5, with TRBD1 identical over 9 bases. The germline V gene encodes CDR1 GTSNPN and CDR2 SVGIG (reference sequence). The CDR3 is made up of 15 amino acids. V lost 2 bases, J lost 3 bases, and 7 bases stayed unmatched. The CDR3 here is CAWSRGQGGEETQYF. CDR3 bases: TGTGCCTGGAGTAGGGGACAGGGAGGCGAAGAGACCCAGTACTTC.

This clone was seen only once. The chain recombines TRBV5-8 with TRBJ1-4; D is possibly TRBD1 (6 bases). Germline V gene data show CDR1 as SGHTS and CDR2 as YDEGEE. The CDR3 totals 15 residues. V was pared by 5 bases and J by 3 bases, with 14 bases between. The CDR3: CASRQGYRANEKLFF. CDR3 bases: TGTGCCAGCAGGCAGGGGTACCGGGCTAATGAAAAACTGTTTTTT.

V and J are TRBV11-2 and TRBJ2-2; 14 nucleotides align to TRBD2. The CDR3 loop spans 17 amino acids. V lost 5 bases and J lost 4; bases outside the gene matches: 6. Germline V gives CDR1 SGHAT, CDR2 FQNNGV. The CDR3 DNA is TGTGCCAGCAGCCCGGGACTAGCGGGAGTGATCACCGGGGAGCTGTTTTTT. It yields the protein CASSPGLAGVITGELFF.

Only a few counts were recorded for this clone. The J gene is TRBJ2-1, the V gene TRBV19; TRBD1 matches 9 bases. The germline CDR1 and CDR2 sequences are LNHDA and SQIVND (reference sequence). The CDR3 loop spans 14 amino acids. The V gene end was trimmed by 7 bases and the J gene end by 2 bases; junction bases not matched to a gene: 3. CDR3 nucleotide sequence: TGTGCCAGTAACCGGGACAGGGCCTACAATGAGCAGTTCTTC. Its protein is CASNRDRAYNEQFF.